This passage covers 20 T cell receptor beta chains from one sample sequenced in a study of control samples from healthy donors and cancer patients (dated by TCRdb to 2018 to 2020). Libraries came from the immunoSEQ multiplex PCR assay. The clones in this table, taken by TCRdb from immuneACCESS, are in-frame only. Not every clone is retained; where verified, under half of the shortfall comes from an unresolved V gene, and the cause of the rest is unknown. In all, the sample holds around 190,000 clones, and nearly 90% of those were seen once. The ten largest clones take up over 1.1% of the sample. The specimen sequenced was blood. The source is a woman in her fifties or sixties in good health.

The CDR3 region has the DNA TGCAGCGTTGACCTAATTTTGGGACAGGGGTTTAACTATGGCTACACCTTC. Amino acid sequence: CSVDLILGQGFNYGYTF. This rearrangement joins TRBV29-1 to TRBJ1-2; 10 positions match TRBD1. Germline lookup yields CDR1 SQVTM and CDR2 ANQGSEA. The CDR3 has 17 amino acids. The junction had 11 bases not matched to a gene; V was cut back by 3 bases and J by 1 base.

The chain is built from TRBV27 and TRBJ1-6, with a weak D call TRBD1 (5 bases). Trimming stripped 3 bases from V and 7 bases from J, with 13 bases between. The germline CDR1 and CDR2 sequences are MNHEY and SMNVEV (reference sequence). The CDR3 covers 15 residues. CDR3 sequence: CASSFAGRQNSPLHF. In nucleotides, the CDR3 is TGTGCCAGCAGTTTTGCGGGACGGCAAAATTCACCCCTCCACTTT.

In DNA, the CDR3 is TGTGCCAGCAGCTTAGGACAGGTCATCTATGGCTACACCTTC. Translation gives CASSLGQVIYGYTF. The chain carries TRBV7-2 and TRBJ1-2; D is possibly TRBD1 (6 bases). CDR1 SGHTA and CDR2 FQGNSA come from the germline V gene. The CDR3 runs 14 residues. V was trimmed by 1 base and J by 4 bases, leaving 10 bases between them.

The chain carries TRBV7-3 and TRBJ1-3, with D unresolved. CDR3 size: 16 residues. Trimming removed 4 bases from V and 2 bases from J, with 15 bases in between. Germline V gives CDR1 SGHTA, CDR2 FQGTGA. The CDR3 nucleotides are TGTGCCAGCAGCTCCTCGCCCATGGGAGCTGGAAACACCATATATTTT. Protein: CASSSSPMGAGNTIYF. The full variable domain, with the rest looked up from reference TRBV7-3 and TRBJ1-3, is GAGVSQTPSNKVTEKGKYVELRCDPISGHTALYWYRQSLGQGPEFLIYFQGTGAADDSGLPNDRFFAVRPEGSVSTLKIQRTERGDSAVYLCASSSSPMGAGNTIYFGEGSWLTVV.

This sequence joins TRBV18 and TRBJ1-3, with TRBD1 as a possible D gene (6 bases). Germline CDR1 KGHSH, CDR2 LQKENI. This CDR3 spans 15 amino acids. Trimming took 2 bases from V and 3 from J, leaving 11 bases between them. DNA of the CDR3: TGTGCCAGCTCACCATCCGGGACAAGTGGAAACACCATATATTTT. Its translation: CASSPSGTSGNTIYF.

V gene TRBV7-2 combines with J gene TRBJ2-7; TRBD1 or TRBD2 may be the D gene (5 bases each). V shed 5 bases and J shed 5 bases, with 19 bases lying between them. The CDR3 extends over 15 amino acids. Germline V gene lookup returns CDR1 SGHTA and CDR2 FQGNSA. This CDR3 reads CASSLYGTARDEQYF. CDR3 sequence (DNA): TGTGCCAGCAGCCTCTACGGGACGGCTCGGGACGAGCAGTACTTC.

This clone appeared a single time. The chain employs TRBV27 and TRBJ1-5; D uncertain. V was pared by 2 bases and J by 3 bases, with 5 bases between. The CDR3 extends over 13 amino acids. Germline V lookup: CDR1 MNHEY, CDR2 SMNVEV (reference sequence). CDR3 coding DNA: TGTGCCAGCAGTTTAATGTACAATCAGCCCCAGCATTTT. Its translation: CASSLMYNQPQHF.

V usage is TRBV24-1 and J usage is TRBJ1-4, with TRBD1 identical over 9 bases. Germline assignment: CDR1 KGHDR and CDR2 SFDVKD. J was trimmed by 8 bases and V by 4 bases; bases with no gene match: 7. This CDR3 contains 15 residues. CDR3 sequence reads: CATSEPGQGIEKLFF. The CDR3 DNA sequence: TGTGCCACCAGTGAACCCGGACAGGGGATCGAAAAACTGTTTTTT.

This chain connects TRBV9 to TRBJ2-3; TRBD1 agrees at 7 bases. The junction had 10 bases not matched to a gene; V was cut back by 3 bases and J by 0 bases. The germline V gene has CDR1 SGDLS and CDR2 YYNGEE. CDR3 length equals 17 residues. The CDR3, as DNA: TGTGCCAGCAGCGCCAGACTTCGGGACAGCAGCACAGATACGCAGTATTTT. It codes for CASSARLRDSSTDTQYF.

The chain links TRBV4-1 to TRBJ2-3; D unclear. Trimming shortened V by 0 bases and J by 6 bases, and 13 bases separated the two germline ends. This CDR3 is built from 15 residues. Germline loops: CDR1 MGHRA, CDR2 YSYEKL. Here the CDR3 DNA reads TGCGCCAGCAGCCAAGACAGCCCCGACTTTGATACGCAGTATTTT. It yields the protein CASSQDSPDFDTQYF.

This rearrangement joins TRBV27 to TRBJ2-5; TRBD2 agrees at 9 bases. CDR1 is MNHEY, CDR2 SMNVEV, per germline (reference sequence). V was clipped by 5 bases and J by 2 bases; unmatched bases: 9. This CDR3 is 16 amino acids long. The CDR3 is CASSPYSGSVQETQYF. DNA for the CDR3: TGTGCCAGCAGTCCCTATAGCGGGAGTGTACAAGAGACCCAGTACTTC.

This clone was seen just once. In the same sample, other DNA sequences code for this CDR3. J is TRBJ1-6 and V is TRBV6-2 or TRBV6-3; no definite D call. This CDR3 is 13 amino acids long. The V end was cut by 2 bases, the J end by 7 bases, with 6 bases between. Germline V gene data show CDR1 as MNHEY and CDR2 as SVGEGT. The CDR3 loop reads CASSYGPNSPLHF. The CDR3 DNA reads TGTGCCAGCAGTTACGGGCCAAATTCACCCCTCCACTTT.

The V and J genes are TRBV6-2 or TRBV6-3 and TRBJ1-1, with D possibly matching TRBD1 (6 bases). The germline CDR1 and CDR2 sequences are MNHEY and SVGEGT. The CDR3 is 12 amino acids. The V gene lost 5 bases and the J gene lost 7 bases, with 11 bases spanning the gap. This CDR3 is CASSRQASEAFF. The CDR3 nucleotides read TGTGCCAGCAGTAGACAGGCGAGTGAAGCTTTCTTT.

This chain links TRBV19 with TRBJ1-1; possible D gene TRBD1, 5 bases. CDR3 length: 16 residues. V gave up 7 bases and J gave up 1 base, with 19 bases separating them. Germline-derived CDR1 and CDR2 are LNHDA and SQIVND (reference sequence). This CDR3 reads CASKKGAEGRNTEAFF. As DNA, the CDR3 is TGTGCCAGTAAGAAAGGGGCAGAAGGGAGGAACACTGAAGCTTTCTTT.

Regarding this clone: The CDR3 carries no conserved terminal phenylalanine or tryptophan, so it likely arises from a read error. V usage is TRBV12-3 or TRBV12-4 and J usage is TRBJ1-2, with D possibly matching TRBD1 (6 bases). The CDR3 has 13 residues. Between the trimmed V and J ends, which lost 5 bases and 8 bases, there was a span of 15 bases. CDR3 residues: CASSIIQGTGYTS. The CDR3 DNA is TGTGCCAGCAGTATTATACAGGGTACAGGCTACACCTCC.

This clone was detected only a few times. CDR3 loop: CASSVAGAEAFF. Here the CDR3 DNA reads TGTGCCAGCAGCGTAGCAGGGGCTGAAGCTTTCTTT. The rearrangement joins TRBV9 to TRBJ1-1; weak D call: TRBD1 (6 bases). The CDR3 sequence is 12 residues long. Trimming stripped 0 bases from V and 6 bases from J, with 6 bases between. Germline V gene sequence: CDR1 SGDLS, CDR2 YYNGEE.

The V and J genes are TRBV7-2 and TRBJ2-1; no firm D call. The length of the CDR3 is 14 residues. The V gene lost 1 base and the J gene lost 8 bases, with 12 bases spanning the gap. Germline V gene lookup returns CDR1 SGHTA and CDR2 FQGNSA. Here the CDR3 reads CASSLGSASDEQFF. CDR3 coding DNA: TGTGCCAGCAGCTTAGGGTCAGCTTCGGATGAGCAGTTCTTC.

Turning to this clone: Relative to the germline gene, one junction end is altered; a read error may explain this. The chain uses TRBV18 and TRBJ2-5; D gene unclear. The CDR3 consists of 12 residues. Germline V gene lookup returns CDR1 KGHSH and CDR2 LQKENI. In DNA form, the CDR3 reads TGTGCCAGCTCAACACCCAAAGAGACCCAGTACTTC. It specifies CASSTPKETQYF.

This clone was detected once. This chain joins TRBV3-1 (or the pseudogene TRBV3-2) and TRBJ1-6, with 11 bases fitting TRBD1. The CDR3 extends over 17 amino acids. From germline, CDR1 is LGHDT and CDR2 YNNKEL (reference sequence). The trim removed 0 bases at V and 3 bases at J, leaving 1 base unmatched. The CDR3 loop reads CASSQEGTGGYNSPLHF. The CDR3 DNA follows: TGTGCCAGCAGCCAAGAGGGGACAGGGGGCTATAATTCACCCCTCCACTTT.

V gene TRBV7-9 combines with J gene TRBJ2-7; the D gene is possibly TRBD2 (5 bases). From germline, CDR1 is SEHNR and CDR2 FQNEAQ (reference sequence). Deletions cut 5 bases from V and 6 bases from J, with 11 bases between. The CDR3 spans 12 residues. CDR3 region: CASSRADVEQYF. Written as DNA, the CDR3 is TGTGCCAGCAGCCGAGCGGATGTCGAGCAGTACTTC.